This T cell receptor beta chain was identified during a study of beta chain features in type 1 diabetes. Study context: Similarity in age, gender and cell yields was seen between patients and healthy donors.

CDR3 size: 16 residues. Germline CDR1 MDHEN, CDR2 SYDVKM. After removal of 5 bases from V and 7 bases from J, the junction contained 12 bases not matched to a gene. Study-wide findings and caveats: Shortening that was moderate but significant affected the TCRB CDR3s of Type 1 diabetes patients in all four CD4+ subsets.

This clone was seen a handful of times. Its antigen is still unknown. The entirety of the isolated RNA underwent reverse transcription, so expressed TCRB transcripts were sequenced. The method was immunoSEQ multiplex PCR; TCRdb's version includes in-frame clones alone and lacks a portion of them. There are around 690,000 clones in the sample; approximately 13% occur only once, and more than 0.09% lies in the top ten. Input material: naive CD4+ T cells from blood. The V and J genes are TRBV28 and TRBJ2-1, with TRBD1 identical over 9 bases. The sequence was collected from a man aged 30-40 years with type 1 diabetes. The DNA for the CDR3 is TGTGCCAGCAGTACCTCCGGGACAGGGATCCGAAATGAGCAGTTCTTC. It encodes CASSTSGTGIRNEQFF.